The 5 T cell receptor beta chains listed next were all sequenced from one sample in a study of blood T cell repertoires in COVID-19. The table came from immunoSEQ multiplex PCR; TCRdb's copy has only in-frame clones and leaves some out. The sample records 300,000 to 450,000 clones, 88% being singletons. Source material: PBMCs or T cells enriched from blood (not recorded which). These receptors were taken from a woman under 30 who had recovered from COVID-19.

The chain carries TRBV29-1 and TRBJ1-4, with D possibly being TRBD1 (5 bases). V dropped 4 bases and J dropped 2 bases, with 14 bases sitting between them. The CDR3 totals 15 residues. Per the germline V gene, CDR1 is SQVTM and CDR2 is ANQGSEA. CDR3 sequence: CSVAGTQGTNEKLFF. CDR3 nucleotide sequence: TGCAGCGTTGCCGGGACTCAAGGGACTAATGAAAAACTGTTTTTT.

V is TRBV6-5 and J is TRBJ1-2, with TRBD1 as a possible D gene (5 bases). Germline V gene sequence: CDR1 MNHEY, CDR2 SVGAGI. The CDR3 has 14 residues. V lost 7 bases and J lost 4, with 16 bases in between. CDR3 residues: CASKRDGGGYGYTF. For the CDR3, the DNA is TGTGCCAGCAAAAGGGACGGGGGAGGCTATGGCTACACCTTC.

This chain joins TRBV10-3 and TRBJ2-2; 7 nucleotides match TRBD1. Germline V lookup: CDR1 ENHRY, CDR2 SYGVKD. The CDR3 runs to 14 residues. V shed 8 bases, J shed 5 bases, and the junction held 8 bases outside the gene matches. The CDR3 DNA follows: TGTGCCATCGCCGACAGGGTGGAAACCGGGGAGCTGTTTTTT. Protein: CAIADRVETGELFF.

The V gene is TRBV5-1, the J gene TRBJ1-6; D may be TRBD1 (6 bases). Trimming took off 5 bases at V and 3 bases at J, with 15 bases between the two ends. Germline V gene data show CDR1 as SGHRS and CDR2 as YFSETQ. The CDR3 is made up of 16 amino acids. This chain's CDR3 is CASRTTGQNYNSPLHF. CDR3 DNA sequence: TGCGCCAGCAGAACGACCGGACAGAACTATAATTCACCCCTCCACTTT.

This chain joins TRBV15 and TRBJ2-1; TRBD2 might be the D (5 bases). CDR1 and CDR2 from the germline V gene are LNHNV and YYDKDF (reference sequence). The germline V and J ends were trimmed by 8 bases and 4 bases, with 15 bases remaining between them. The CDR3 extends over 14 amino acids. CDR3 DNA: TGTGCCACCCCTACAGCGGTGGAATACAATGAGCAGTTCTTC. This encodes CATPTAVEYNEQFF. The entire variable domain, with the rest obtained from reference TRBV15 and TRBJ2-1, is as follows: DAMVIQNPRYQVTQFGKPVTLSCSQTLNHNVMYWYQQKSSQAPKLLFHYYDKDFNNEADTPDNFQSRRPNTSFCFLDIRSPGLGDTAMYLCATPTAVEYNEQFFGPGTRLTVL.